These T cell receptor beta chains were read from a single sample in a study of blood T cell repertoires in COVID-19. Here immunoSEQ multiplex PCR was the method, and the copy in TCRdb shows in-frame clones only, minus some. This table holds about 200,000 clones, 75% to 85% found once. The specimen sequenced was peripheral blood. These receptors were obtained from a woman older than 75 with COVID-19, enrolled during active disease. Each CDR3 is given with its conserved first and last residue. A D gene is named only where the DNA matches it firmly.

v_gene: TRBV5-6
j_gene: TRBJ1-6
d_gene: -
CDR3nt: TGTGCCAGCAGCTTGCGCGGGTTGGGGAATTCACCCCTCCACTTT
CDR3aa: CASSLRGLGNSPLHF

v_gene: TRBV3-1/TRBV3-2
j_gene: TRBJ2-1
d_gene: -
CDR3nt: TGTGCCAGCAGCCAAGAAGTGGGGACTGAAAATGAGCAGTTCTTC
CDR3aa: CASSQEVGTENEQFF

v_gene: TRBV3-1/TRBV3-2
j_gene: TRBJ1-2
d_gene: -
CDR3nt: TGTGCCAGCAGCCAAGAGGGGGGGCACTATGGCTACACCTTC
CDR3aa: CASSQEGGHYGYTF

v_gene: TRBV14
j_gene: TRBJ1-6
d_gene: -
CDR3nt: TGTGCCAGCAGCCCGGACAGTTATTCACCCCTCCACTTT
CDR3aa: CASSPDSYSPLHF

v_gene: TRBV7-2
j_gene: TRBJ1-1
d_gene: -
CDR3nt: TGTGCCAGCAGCCCGCAGGGGACGCTTGAACTTAGCGAAGCTTTCTTT
CDR3aa: CASSPQGTLELSEAFF

v_gene: TRBV5-1
j_gene: TRBJ1-2
d_gene: -
CDR3nt: TGCGCCAGCAGCTTGGTAGGGGCTAACTATGGCTACACCTTC
CDR3aa: CASSLVGANYGYTF

v_gene: TRBV13
j_gene: TRBJ2-3
d_gene: TRBD2
CDR3nt: TGTGCCAGCAGCTTAGCGGGACTAGCGGCTAGCACAGATACGCAGTATTTT
CDR3aa: CASSLAGLAASTDTQYF

v_gene: TRBV7-2
j_gene: TRBJ1-2
d_gene: TRBD1
CDR3nt: TGTGCCAGCAGCTCCACCCCGGGGACAGGGGGAGACTATGGCTACACCTTC
CDR3aa: CASSSTPGTGGDYGYTF

v_gene: TRBV5-1
j_gene: TRBJ1-1
d_gene: -
CDR3nt: TGCGCCAGCAGTTCTGGGCCTAAGAACACTGAAGCTTTCTTT
CDR3aa: CASSSGPKNTEAFF

v_gene: TRBV14
j_gene: TRBJ1-6
d_gene: -
CDR3nt: TGTGCCAGCAAGGAGGGGAGGGAATCACCCCTCCACTTT
CDR3aa: CASKEGRESPLHF